The 21 T cell receptor beta chains given below trace back to one sample, sequenced in a study of blood T cell repertoires in COVID-19 (TCRdb year 2020). Libraries were built with the immunoSEQ multiplex PCR assay. TCRdb took over this immuneACCESS table, retaining in-frame rearrangements with V and J assigned. Such tables are incomplete; in checked studies, under half of the missing clones stem from an unresolved V gene, and the remainder is unexplained. For this sample the table gives 200,000 to 300,000 clones, of which approximately 80% were detected only once. Over 1.5% of the sample belongs to the ten largest clones. Sample: peripheral blood. The source is an elderly woman with acute or convalescent COVID-19.

The rearrangement uses TRBV19 and TRBJ1-2; 7 bases align to TRBD1. This CDR3 has 16 residues. The trim removed 7 bases at V and 0 bases at J, leaving 11 bases unmatched. The germline CDR1 and CDR2 sequences are LNHDA and SQIVND (reference sequence). The CDR3 DNA is TGTGCCAGTACTACCCCAGGGACAGCTTCTAACTATGGCTACACCTTC. It translates to CASTTPGTASNYGYTF.

Only one count was recorded for this clone. The chain uses TRBV13 and TRBJ2-5; 10 bases fit TRBD1. The CDR3 consists of 15 residues. Germline CDR1 is PRHDT and CDR2 is FYEKMQ (reference sequence). Unmatched junction bases numbered 8, after V lost 5 bases and J lost 5 bases. The CDR3 DNA sequence: TGTGCCAGCAGCCGTACCGGGACAGGGGAGGAGACCCAGTACTTC. Its translation: CASSRTGTGEETQYF.

This chain connects TRBV30 to TRBJ2-7; D is uncertain. Trimming took 4 bases from V and 5 from J, leaving 9 bases between them. Germline V gene lookup returns CDR1 GTSNPN and CDR2 SVGIG (reference sequence). The CDR3 consists of 11 residues. The CDR3 is CAWTVADEQYF. CDR3 in DNA: TGTGCCTGGACGGTAGCTGACGAGCAGTACTTC.

The J gene is TRBJ1-5, the V gene TRBV6-2 or TRBV6-3; D gene uncertain. The V end was cut by 5 bases, the J end by 3 bases, with 11 bases between. The CDR3 is made up of 14 amino acids. Per germline, CDR1 MNHEY and CDR2 SVGEGT. This CDR3 reads CASSRTGFNQPQHF. The CDR3 nucleotides read TGTGCCAGCAGTAGGACTGGGTTCAATCAGCCCCAGCATTTT.

The gene calls are TRBV27 and TRBJ1-6; D perhaps matches TRBD1 (6 bases). This CDR3 is built from 14 residues. Germline CDR1 reads MNHEY; CDR2 reads SMNVEV (reference sequence). The V end was cut by 6 bases, the J end by 6 bases, with 12 bases between. The CDR3 reads CASSTGQTNSPLHF. For the CDR3, the DNA is TGTGCCAGCAGCACAGGACAGACTAATTCACCCCTCCACTTT.

J is TRBJ2-3 and V is TRBV6-5, with TRBD2 matching 7 bases. The ends lost 8 bases at V and 0 bases at J; junction bases unmatched: 8. Germline values: CDR1 MNHEY, CDR2 SVGAGI. The CDR3 contains 15 residues. CDR3 protein: CASFSGFASTDTQYF. In DNA form, the CDR3 reads TGTGCCAGCTTTAGCGGGTTTGCTAGCACAGATACGCAGTATTTT.

The rearrangement uses TRBV27 and TRBJ2-5, with TRBD2 matching over 7 bases. V was pared by 2 bases and J by 5 bases, with 8 bases of the junction left unmatched. The length of the CDR3 is 15 residues. Per the germline V gene, CDR1 is MNHEY and CDR2 is SMNVEV (reference sequence). This CDR3 is CASSLGAGSGETQYF. The CDR3 bases are TGTGCCAGCAGTTTAGGAGCGGGAAGCGGCGAGACCCAGTACTTC.

This clone occurred a few times. J is TRBJ1-1 and V is TRBV7-3; possible D gene TRBD1, 5 bases. V dropped 4 bases and J dropped 6 bases, with 15 bases sitting between them. CDR1 and CDR2 (germline): SGHTA, FQGTGA. The CDR3 spans 14 residues. The CDR3 sequence is CASSSGVGGAEAFF. The CDR3 nucleotides are TGTGCCAGCAGCTCGGGGGTAGGAGGCGCTGAAGCTTTCTTT. The whole variable domain, filled in from reference TRBV7-3 and TRBJ1-1, reads GAGVSQTPSNKVTEKGKYVELRCDPISGHTALYWYRQSLGQGPEFLIYFQGTGAADDSGLPNDRFFAVRPEGSVSTLKIQRTERGDSAVYLCASSSGVGGAEAFFGQGTRLTVV.

The chain carries TRBV27 and TRBJ1-2; D possibly corresponds to TRBD1 (6 bases). Germline values: CDR1 MNHEY, CDR2 SMNVEV (reference sequence). With 8 bases removed from V and 4 bases from J, the gap between germline ends came to 23 bases. The CDR3 covers 16 residues. The DNA for the CDR3 is TGTGCCAGCGGACCTCGGGTTAGGACAGAAGTCTATGGCTACACCTTC. This encodes CASGPRVRTEVYGYTF.

This chain uses TRBV6-5 with TRBJ1-1, with 7 positions matching TRBD1. This CDR3 has 13 amino acids. Germline assignment: CDR1 MNHEY and CDR2 SVGAGI. V lost 6 bases and J lost 5; bases outside the gene matches: 6. The CDR3 sequence is CASRTTGRTEAFF. Written as DNA, the CDR3 is TGTGCCAGCAGGACGACAGGGCGGACTGAAGCTTTCTTT.

The rearrangement joins TRBV30 to TRBJ1-1; 9 nucleotides align to TRBD1. CDR1 is GTSNPN, CDR2 SVGIG, per germline (reference sequence). The CDR3 length is 10 residues. V shed 5 bases, J shed 11 bases, and the junction held 3 bases outside the gene matches. DNA of the CDR3: TGTGCCTGGGACAGGGGGTTTGCTTTCTTT. Translation: CAWDRGFAFF.

This sequence joins TRBV28 and TRBJ1-3, with a weak D call TRBD1 (6 bases). Germline CDR1 reads MDHEN; CDR2 reads SYDVKM. This CDR3 contains 14 residues. With 4 bases removed from V and 8 bases from J, the gap between germline ends came to 15 bases. CDR3 in amino acids: CASSSPGGGYTIYF. The CDR3 coding sequence is TGTGCCAGCAGTTCTCCTGGGGGCGGGTACACCATATATTTT.

This clone was observed a single time. The chain employs TRBV5-6 and TRBJ1-2; TRBD1 matches at 9 bases. CDR1 and CDR2 from the germline V gene are SGHDT and YYEEEE. CDR3 size: 14 residues. V lost 1 base to trimming and J lost 4 bases; unmatched junction nucleotides: 2. For the CDR3, the DNA is TGTGCCAGCAGCTTGACAGGGGGCGCCTATGGCTACACCTTC. Protein product: CASSLTGGAYGYTF. The full variable domain, completed using reference TRBV5-6 and TRBJ1-2, is DAGVTQSPTHLIKTRGQQVTLRCSPKSGHDTVSWYQQALGQGPQFIFQYYEEEERQRGNFPDRFSGHQFPNYSSELNVNALLLGDSALYLCASSLTGGAYGYTFGSGTRLTVV.

This clone was seen repeatedly, ten times or more. The CDR3 reads CASSEQGVGSYEQYF. CDR3 bases: TGCGCCAGCAGCGAACAGGGGGTTGGCTCCTACGAGCAGTACTTC. The rearrangement links TRBV5-1 to TRBJ2-7, with TRBD1 matching over 8 bases. The CDR3 consists of 15 residues. Germline CDR1 and CDR2: SGHRS and YFSETQ. V lost 4 bases, J lost 0 bases, and 6 bases stayed unmatched. Looking up the rest from reference TRBV5-1 and TRBJ2-7 gives the full variable domain: KAGVTQTPRYLIKTRGQQVTLSCSPISGHRSVSWYQQTPGQGLQFLFEYFSETQRNKGNFPGRFSGRQFSNSRSEMNVSTLELGDSALYLCASSEQGVGSYEQYFGPGTRLTVT.

The V gene is TRBV9, the J gene TRBJ2-6; D is undetermined. Looked up from germline, CDR1 is SGDLS and CDR2 is YYNGEE. The CDR3 covers 14 residues. V was trimmed by 4 bases and J by 0 bases, leaving 5 bases between them. CDR3 DNA: TGTGCCAGCAGCTCATTCTCTGGGGCCAACGTCCTGACTTTC. Amino acids: CASSSFSGANVLTF.

The chain carries TRBV5-6 and TRBJ2-7; D is uncertain. The V gene lost 0 bases and the J gene lost 0 bases, with 7 bases spanning the gap. The CDR3 has 14 amino acids. Germline V gene data show CDR1 as SGHDT and CDR2 as YYEEEE. CDR3 bases: TGTGCCAGCAGCTTGGGCGGCGGCTCCTACGAGCAGTACTTC. Translation: CASSLGGGSYEQYF.

CDR3 residues: CASSPLAGGSTDTQYF. Written as DNA, the CDR3 is TGTGCCAGCAGCCCCCTAGCGGGGGGAAGCACAGATACGCAGTATTTT. The chain recombines TRBV11-3 with TRBJ2-3; 11 positions agree with TRBD2. Germline V gives CDR1 SGHNT, CDR2 YENEEA. The junction had 4 bases not matched to a gene; V was cut back by 5 bases and J by 0 bases. The CDR3 covers 16 residues.

The chain has TRBV21-1 and TRBJ2-5; the D segment call TRBD2 is taken from the table without a DNA check. TRBV21-1 is marked as a pseudogene. The CDR3 contains 14 residues. CDR3 region: CASSTTSGIKTQYF. The CDR3 DNA reads as TGTGCCAGCAGCACTACTAGCGGGATAAAGACCCAGTACTTC.

This clone was recorded only once. This chain links TRBV10-3 with TRBJ1-5, with 7 bases aligning to TRBD1. With V trimmed by 6 bases and J by 3 bases, 5 bases remained unmatched. Per the germline V gene, CDR1 is ENHRY and CDR2 is SYGVKD. CDR3 length equals 14 residues. The CDR3 DNA reads TGTGCCATCAGCCGGGAGGGGGCCAATCAGCCCCAGCATTTT. Its protein product is CAISREGANQPQHF.

This clone turned up a few times. V usage is TRBV5-8 and J usage is TRBJ1-2; possibly TRBD1 for D (5 bases). Germline V gene data show CDR1 as SGHTS and CDR2 as YDEGEE. The CDR3 runs 13 residues. Trimming stripped 3 bases from V and 4 bases from J, with 10 bases between. The CDR3 nucleotides read TGTGCCAGCAGCTCACAGGCTTTCTATGGCTACACCTTC. Translating it yields CASSSQAFYGYTF. The whole variable domain, filled in from reference TRBV5-8 and TRBJ1-2, reads EAGVTQSPTHLIKTRGQQATLRCSPISGHTSVYWYQQALGLGLQFLLWYDEGEERNRGNFPPRFSGRQFPNYSSELNVNALELEDSALYLCASSSQAFYGYTFGSGTRLTVV.

The chain recombines TRBV12-5 with TRBJ2-5, with a weak D call TRBD1 (5 bases). Germline V CDR1 and CDR2: LGHNT, FRNRAP. The CDR3 has 14 residues. Trimming took 2 bases from V and 2 from J, leaving 9 bases between them. CDR3 sequence reads: CASGLPPGQETQYF. The CDR3 coding sequence is TGTGCTAGTGGTTTGCCCCCAGGGCAAGAGACCCAGTACTTC.